One and the same sample provided the 9 T cell receptor beta chains below, sequenced in a study of human T cells and chemical hapten exposure. Time point reported: pre-sensitization, week 0. The treatment is: therapeutic diphenylcyclopropenone sensitization with weekly scalp DPC. TCRdb analysed the RACE reads with MiXCR anew, one entry per CDR3 protein. The table includes 250,000 or so distinct CDR3 sequences, approximately 7.5% detected once. Sample: whole blood, taken in connection with sensitization to the hapten diphenylcyclopropenone (DPC). Receptors originate from a man aged 18 to 30 with alopecia areata. Some clones in this sample may be carry-over from other donors' samples.

This clonotype was counted at least ten times. The chain recombines TRBV5-5 with TRBJ1-5; D not resolved. CDR1 is SGHKS and CDR2 is YYEKEE in the germline V gene (reference sequence). Trimming removed 4 bases from V and 6 bases from J, with 11 bases in between. The CDR3 loop spans 13 amino acids. CDR3 coding DNA: TGTGCCAGCAGCCATGAGCCGCCTCAGCCCCAGCATTTT. This codes for CASSHEPPQPQHF.

The rearrangement uses TRBV7-9 and TRBJ1-6, with a weak D call TRBD1 (6 bases). This CDR3 is 16 amino acids long. In germline, CDR1 is SEHNR, CDR2 FQNEAQ (reference sequence). V was clipped by 1 base and J by 8 bases, with 15 bases between them. DNA for the CDR3: TGTGCCAGCAGCTTAGGCCCTGGACAGAGGGATTCACCCCTCCACTTT. This gives the protein CASSLGPGQRDSPLHF. Variable domain in full (rest from reference TRBV7-9 and TRBJ1-6): DTGVSQNPRHKITKRGQNVTFRCDPISEHNRLYWYRQTLGQGPEFLTYFQNEAQLEKSRLLSDRFSAERPKGSFSTLEIQRTEQGDSAMYLCASSLGPGQRDSPLHFGNGTRLTVT.

The V and J genes are TRBV15 and TRBJ2-5; the D is unclear. Germline lookup yields CDR1 LNHNV and CDR2 YYDKDF (reference sequence). V gave up 0 bases and J gave up 4 bases, with 12 bases separating them. There are 15 residues in the CDR3. The DNA for the CDR3 is TGTGCCACCAGCAGAGAAGTGGTTGGTCTAGAGACCCAGTACTTC. This translates into CATSREVVGLETQYF. Supplemented by reference TRBV15 and TRBJ2-5, the full variable domain reads DAMVIQNPRYQVTQFGKPVTLSCSQTLNHNVMYWYQQKSSQAPKLLFHYYDKDFNNEADTPDNFQSRRPNTSFCFLDIRSPGLGDTAMYLCATSREVVGLETQYFGPGTRLLVL.

V is TRBV7-8 and J is TRBJ2-1, with 7 bases lining up with TRBD2. Losses at the gene ends were 5 bases for V and 9 bases for J; bases not matched to a gene: 13. The CDR3 is made up of 15 amino acids. CDR1 SGHVS and CDR2 FQNEAQ come from the germline V gene. CDR3: CASSPRRERGTEQFF. CDR3 in DNA: TGTGCCAGCAGCCCCCGGAGGGAGCGGGGCACTGAGCAGTTCTTC.

This clonotype was found a few times. The chain has TRBV7-8 and TRBJ2-3; perhaps D is TRBD1 or TRBD2 (5 bases each). Germline-derived CDR1 and CDR2 are SGHVS and FQNEAQ. The CDR3 extends over 18 amino acids. V was pared by 1 base and J by 4 bases, with 21 bases between. CDR3 nucleotides: TGTGCCAGCAGCTTAGGCCCCGGGGACGGCCCGAGGGCAGATACGCAGTATTTT. It specifies CASSLGPGDGPRADTQYF.

The table lists this clonotype with many counts. The V gene is TRBV7-3, the J gene TRBJ1-5; D may be TRBD1 (6 bases). Trimming pared 5 bases from V and 6 bases from J, leaving 17 bases between. The V gene's germline CDR1 is SGHTA and CDR2 FQGTGA. CDR3 size: 15 residues. CDR3 coding DNA: TGTGCCAGCAGCCCGGTTGGGGGGCGGGCTCAGCCCCAGCATTTT. Translated, it gives CASSPVGGRAQPQHF.

The gene calls are TRBV2 and TRBJ1-1; D not certain. Germline lookup yields CDR1 SNHLY and CDR2 FYNNEI. CDR3 length: 13 amino acids. Trimming took off 0 bases at V and 5 bases at J, with 7 bases between the two ends. CDR3 in DNA: TGTGCCAGCAGTGAAGCGTCGGGGACTGAAGCTTTCTTT. Translating it yields CASSEASGTEAFF. The variable domain in full, with the rest retrieved from reference TRBV2 and TRBJ1-1, is EPEVTQTPSHQVTQMGQEVILRCVPISNHLYFYWYRQILGQKVEFLVSFYNNEISEKSEIFDDQFSVERPDGSNFTLKIRSTKLEDSAMYFCASSEASGTEAFFGQGTRLTVV.

This clonotype has more than one count but fewer than ten. The rearrangement uses TRBV11-1 and TRBJ1-1, with 9 bases lining up with TRBD1. The germline V gene has CDR1 SGHAT and CDR2 FQDESV (reference sequence). Trimming took 0 bases from V and 6 from J; bases not matched to a gene: 2. CDR3 length equals 14 residues. The CDR3 is CASSLAWTGAEAFF. DNA of the CDR3: TGTGCCAGCAGCTTAGCGTGGACAGGGGCTGAAGCTTTCTTT.

There are a few counts of this clonotype. The V and J genes are TRBV11-3 and TRBJ2-7; no firm D call. CDR1 and CDR2 (germline): SGHNT, YENEEA. The CDR3 sequence is 13 residues long. V was pared by 4 bases and J by 3 bases, with 10 bases between. CDR3 sequence reads: CASSSRVGYEQYF. CDR3 in DNA: TGTGCCAGCAGCTCCAGAGTGGGCTACGAGCAGTACTTC.